The next 25 T cell receptor beta chains were all read from a single sample in a study of shared clonotypes between healthy human individuals. Assay: immunoSEQ multiplex PCR; the TCRdb copy retains only in-frame clones and omits some. Among about 2.1 million clones, 93% were seen once, and the ten largest hold 1.5% to 2%. Naive CD8 cells were CD45RO-negative, positively selected for CCR7, excluding terminally differentiated effector memory CD45RA+ cells. Sequences were obtained from naive CD8+ T cells from PBMCs. These receptors were collected from a man younger than 35 in good health. Some clones in this sample may be carry-over from other donors' samples.

The rearrangement joins TRBV5-1 to TRBJ2-1, with TRBD2 identical over 14 bases. Germline CDR1 is SGHRS and CDR2 is YFSETQ. With V trimmed by 3 bases and J by 9 bases, 17 bases remained unmatched. This CDR3 region has 19 residues. CDR3 protein: CASSWTATTSGRVGVEQFF. Here the CDR3 DNA reads TGCGCCAGCAGCTGGACTGCCACGACTAGCGGGAGGGTGGGCGTTGAGCAGTTCTTC.

This clone has just one count. The gene calls are TRBV7-9 and TRBJ2-4, with D perhaps TRBD1 (6 bases). The V end lost 4 bases, the J end lost 8 bases, and 24 bases lay between the germline ends. Germline V gives CDR1 SEHNR, CDR2 FQNEAQ (reference sequence). The CDR3 has 17 amino acids. The CDR3 region has the DNA TGTGCCAGCAGCTCCCGCCCGGACAGAGAGGGTGTGGACATTCAGTACTTC. This gives the protein CASSSRPDREGVDIQYF. Full variable domain (remainder filled in from reference TRBV7-9 and TRBJ2-4): DTGVSQNPRHKITKRGQNVTFRCDPISEHNRLYWYRQTLGQGPEFLTYFQNEAQLEKSRLLSDRFSAERPKGSFSTLEIQRTEQGDSAMYLCASSSRPDREGVDIQYFGAGTRLSVL.

The chain recombines TRBV15 with TRBJ2-4, with D tentatively TRBD1 or TRBD2 (5 bases each). The germline gives CDR1 LNHNV, CDR2 YYDKDF (reference sequence). Trimming removed 3 bases from V and 5 bases from J, with 11 bases in between. This CDR3 is built from 14 residues. This CDR3 reads CATSRGRDENIQYF. The DNA of the CDR3 is TGTGCCACCAGCAGGGGACGGGACGAAAACATTCAGTACTTC.

The chain uses TRBV6-1 and TRBJ2-1; D remains unclear. V dropped 2 bases and J dropped 4 bases, with 6 bases sitting between them. Germline CDR1 and CDR2: MNHNS and SASEGT. The CDR3 is 13 amino acids. CDR3 DNA: TGTGCCAGCAGTGAATGGCTTTACAATGAGCAGTTCTTC. Amino acids: CASSEWLYNEQFF.

This clone was observed once. V and J are TRBV7-9 and TRBJ1-5; tentative D call: TRBD1 (5 bases). The ends were cut back, 5 bases at V and 5 bases at J, with 13 bases in the middle. The CDR3 loop spans 14 amino acids. CDR1 and CDR2 from the germline V gene are SEHNR and FQNEAQ (reference sequence). Here the CDR3 DNA reads TGTGCCAGCAGCCTAGAAGGGGATTATCAGCCCCAGCATTTT. It translates to CASSLEGDYQPQHF.

A word on this clone: The sample carries other DNA sequences with the same CDR3. The chain couples TRBV5-1 to TRBJ2-1, with D unresolved. Trimming shortened V by 2 bases and J by 9 bases, and 9 bases separated the two germline ends. Germline CDR1 SGHRS, CDR2 YFSETQ. The length of the CDR3 is 12 residues. CDR3 sequence (DNA): TGCGCCAGCAGCTTAGGCGGTGGTGAGCAGTTCTTC. Translation: CASSLGGGEQFF.

The CDR3 loop is CASSADRTLTYNEQFF. CDR3 bases: TGTGCCAGCAGCGCGGACAGGACTCTGACCTACAATGAGCAGTTCTTC. V usage is TRBV5-6 and J usage is TRBJ2-1; 7 bases fit TRBD1. Germline lookup yields CDR1 SGHDT and CDR2 YYEEEE. The CDR3 is 16 amino acids. Germline trimming cut 4 bases from V and 2 bases from J; bases unmatched to any gene: 9.

The genes are TRBV4-1 and TRBJ2-3; no reliable D call. V lost 3 bases and J 2 bases, leaving 21 bases between the germline ends. The germline gives CDR1 MGHRA, CDR2 YSYEKL. The CDR3 loop spans 18 amino acids. The CDR3, as DNA: TGCGCCAGCAGCCAGGGTCCGACTCTTGAACGAGACACAGATACGCAGTATTTT. This sequence encodes CASSQGPTLERDTDTQYF.

This clone was recorded only once. This rearrangement joins TRBV2 to TRBJ2-7; 12 bases align to TRBD2. V lost 6 bases to trimming and J lost 0 bases; unmatched junction nucleotides: 6. Germline loops: CDR1 SNHLY, CDR2 FYNNEI. The CDR3 has 16 residues. CDR3 DNA sequence: TGTGCCAGCAGACCACTAGCGGGGGGCTTCTCCTACGAGCAGTACTTC. It specifies CASRPLAGGFSYEQYF.

This rearrangement joins TRBV27 to TRBJ2-7; D may be TRBD1 or TRBD2 (5 bases each). The CDR3 covers 18 residues. Germline V gives CDR1 MNHEY, CDR2 SMNVEV (reference sequence). The germline V and J ends were trimmed by 2 bases and 7 bases, with 27 bases remaining between them. CDR3 sequence: CASSLSGYTGRTFGEQYF. DNA of the CDR3: TGTGCCAGCAGTTTAAGTGGGTACACGGGGCGGACCTTCGGGGAGCAGTACTTC.

The chain has TRBV29-1 and TRBJ2-3; 7 bases are a match to TRBD1. Germline V gene lookup returns CDR1 SQVTM and CDR2 ANQGSEA. The trim removed 6 bases at V and 2 bases at J, leaving 17 bases unmatched. There are 17 residues in the CDR3. The CDR3 DNA sequence: TGCAGCGTCCAGGGGGTCCCTTCCCTTAGAAACACAGATACGCAGTATTTT. Protein: CSVQGVPSLRNTDTQYF.

V usage is TRBV11-2 and J usage is TRBJ2-1; 10 bases align to TRBD2. Germline CDR1 reads SGHAT; CDR2 reads FQNNGV. The ends lost 1 base at V and 1 base at J; junction bases unmatched: 4. CDR3 length: 17 residues. The CDR3 spells CASSLGISGRSYNEQFF. The DNA of the CDR3 is TGTGCCAGCAGCTTAGGGATTAGCGGGAGGTCCTACAATGAGCAGTTCTTC.

This chain uses TRBV12-5 with TRBJ1-3, with 9 bases aligning to TRBD1. The V gene's germline CDR1 is LGHNT and CDR2 FRNRAP. Trimming cost V 4 bases and J 0 bases; bases outside gene matches: 7. The CDR3 is 17 amino acids. CDR3 DNA: TGTGCTAGTGGTTCCCCCCCGGGACAGGGCTCTGGAAACACCATATATTTT. Its translation is CASGSPPGQGSGNTIYF.

Worth noting for this clone: This clone may be a read error of a much larger clone one base away. The same CDR3 can be traced to other DNA sequences in this sample. This CDR3 reads CASSLGQGPNQPQHF. CDR3 in DNA: TGTGCCAGCAGCTTGGGACAGGGACCCAATCAGCCCCAGCATTTT. The chain carries TRBV7-2 and TRBJ1-5; 9 bases agree with TRBD1. Germline CDR1 reads SGHTA; CDR2 reads FQGNSA. V trimming: 3 bases; J trimming: 3 bases; junction bases outside the gene matches: 3. There are 15 residues in the CDR3.

On this clone: Other nucleotide sequences from this sample produce the same CDR3. The rearrangement links TRBV27 to TRBJ2-7; tentative D call: TRBD2 (6 bases). Per the germline V gene, CDR1 is MNHEY and CDR2 is SMNVEV (reference sequence). The CDR3 runs to 16 residues. Trimming left V 0 bases short and J 2 bases short, with 14 bases between. The CDR3 sequence: CASSLSRGSGTYEQYF. The CDR3 bases are TGTGCCAGCAGTTTATCCCGGGGTAGCGGTACCTACGAGCAGTACTTC.

The chain recombines TRBV28 with TRBJ1-3; tentatively, D is TRBD1 (6 bases). The CDR3 covers 16 residues. Trimming stripped 5 bases from V and 2 bases from J, with 16 bases between. The V gene's germline CDR1 is MDHEN and CDR2 SYDVKM. The CDR3 loop reads CASSLGYQGTGNTIYF. CDR3 in DNA: TGTGCCAGCAGTCTTGGTTACCAGGGGACTGGAAACACCATATATTTT.

This clone appeared a single time. The V call is TRBV7-2, the J call TRBJ1-2, with a weak D call TRBD1 (5 bases). The germline V gene has CDR1 SGHTA and CDR2 FQGNSA. Trimming stripped 3 bases from V and 0 bases from J, with 8 bases between. This CDR3 has 14 residues. The CDR3 here is CASSFQGANYGYTF. The CDR3, as DNA: TGTGCCAGCAGCTTCCAGGGTGCTAACTATGGCTACACCTTC.

The chain employs TRBV27 and TRBJ2-3; no clear D gene. The V end lost 2 bases, the J end lost 2 bases, and 8 bases lay between the germline ends. The length of the CDR3 is 14 residues. The germline CDR1 and CDR2 sequences are MNHEY and SMNVEV (reference sequence). CDR3 sequence reads: CASSLRAATDTQYF. CDR3 nucleotides: TGTGCCAGCAGTTTACGGGCAGCCACAGATACGCAGTATTTT.

This clone appeared once. V and J are TRBV7-9 and TRBJ2-5, with D possibly matching TRBD2 (5 bases). V gave up 5 bases and J gave up 1 base, with 14 bases separating them. Germline CDR1 is SEHNR and CDR2 is FQNEAQ (reference sequence). The CDR3 covers 15 residues. CDR3 DNA: TGTGCCAGCAGCAACCCGGCGGGCTCCCAAGAGACCCAGTACTTC. As protein: CASSNPAGSQETQYF.

This clone appeared a few times. DNA for the CDR3: TGTGCCAGCAGCCAAGATAATAGGCTTCTGGCTGAAAAACTGTTTTTT. Translated, it gives CASSQDNRLLAEKLFF. The rearrangement joins TRBV4-2 to TRBJ1-4; D is undetermined. The CDR3 loop spans 16 amino acids. Trimming removed 0 bases from V and 7 bases from J, with 15 bases in between. Germline CDR1 LGHNA, CDR2 YNFKEQ.

The chain recombines TRBV29-1 with TRBJ2-7; a possible D gene is TRBD2 (6 bases). In germline, CDR1 is SQVTM, CDR2 ANQGSEA. The V gene lost 5 bases and the J gene lost 3 bases, with 17 bases spanning the gap. The CDR3 runs to 14 residues. The CDR3 reads CSVSGGKSYYEQYF. DNA for the CDR3: TGCAGCGTTTCAGGCGGGAAGTCCTACTACGAGCAGTACTTC.

The V gene is TRBV7-9, the J gene TRBJ1-4; 10 bases fit TRBD1. The CDR3 totals 16 residues. Per germline, CDR1 SEHNR and CDR2 FQNEAQ (reference sequence). The V gene end was trimmed by 3 bases and the J gene end by 0 bases; junction bases not matched to a gene: 1. The CDR3 coding sequence is TGTGCCAGCAGCTTTGGACAGGGGGCAACTAATGAAAAACTGTTTTTT. Translation: CASSFGQGATNEKLFF.

This clone has just one count. The gene calls are TRBV5-4 and TRBJ1-1; no clear D. The V and J ends lost 4 bases and 6 bases respectively, with 10 bases between them. Germline CDR1 is SGHNT and CDR2 is YYREEE (reference sequence). CDR3 length: 12 amino acids. CDR3 bases: TGTGCCAGCAGCCCAGGAGGACCTGAAGCTTTCTTT. Protein: CASSPGGPEAFF.

Worth noting for this clone: Other DNA sequences in this sample translate to the same CDR3. The chain uses TRBV4-2 and TRBJ2-3; a weak D match, TRBD2 (6 bases). This CDR3 has 15 residues. V gave up 0 bases and J gave up 3 bases, with 10 bases separating them. The germline V gene encodes CDR1 LGHNA and CDR2 YNFKEQ. The CDR3 here is CASSQDDGRTDTQYF. The DNA for the CDR3 is TGTGCCAGCAGCCAAGACGACGGGAGAACAGATACGCAGTATTTT.

This rearrangement joins TRBV5-1 to TRBJ2-5, with TRBD1 matching over 7 bases. This CDR3 comprises 15 residues. Trimming cost V 2 bases and J 2 bases; bases outside gene matches: 6. The germline V gene has CDR1 SGHRS and CDR2 YFSETQ. The CDR3 nucleotides read TGCGCCAGCAGCTTCGACAGGGCGAAACAAGAGACCCAGTACTTC. Its translation: CASSFDRAKQETQYF.